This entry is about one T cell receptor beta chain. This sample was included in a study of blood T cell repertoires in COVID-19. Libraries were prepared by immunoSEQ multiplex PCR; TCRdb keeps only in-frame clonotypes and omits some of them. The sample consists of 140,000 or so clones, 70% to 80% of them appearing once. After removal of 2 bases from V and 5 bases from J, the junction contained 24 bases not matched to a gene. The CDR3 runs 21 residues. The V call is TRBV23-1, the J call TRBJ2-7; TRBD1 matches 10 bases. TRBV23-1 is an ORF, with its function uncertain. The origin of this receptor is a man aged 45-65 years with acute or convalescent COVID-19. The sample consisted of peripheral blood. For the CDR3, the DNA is TGCGCCAGCAGTCAACCCTGCTCGGGACGAACGGGACAGGGGACTTTGGACGAGCAGTACTTC. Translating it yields CASSQPCSGRTGQGTLDEQYF.